What follows are 5 T cell receptor beta chains derived from one specimen sequenced in a study of identical twins (dated by TCRdb to 2016 to 2017). Receptor libraries were prepared by 5' RACE. TCRdb records Illumina HiSeq 2000 as the sequencer. TCRdb applied fastp at Q25 and MiXCR to the public reads, then kept only in-frame beta chains. Rows merge per CDR3 protein into single entries with the most common DNA and genes. The sample records roughly 260,000 distinct CDR3 sequences, over 13% of which are singletons. 8.8% of the sample rests with the top ten. The sample taken for sequencing was memory (CD45RO+) T cells sorted from blood. Read against the paper, the sample's cell subset or site label means: CD45RO+ enriched T cells. The source is a woman aged 18-29 years in good health.

This chain connects TRBV29-1 to TRBJ1-2, with D uncertain. CDR1 and CDR2 from the germline V gene are SQVTM and ANQGSEA. Deletions cut 6 bases from V and 8 bases from J, with 13 bases between. The length of the CDR3 is 11 residues. The DNA of the CDR3 is TGCAGCGTGAACGAGGGCGGCGGCTACACCTTC. Protein product: CSVNEGGGYTF.

The chain combines TRBV5-1 with TRBJ2-5, with 8 bases that match TRBD2. CDR1 and CDR2 (germline): SGHRS, YFSETQ. J was trimmed by 0 bases and V by 6 bases; bases with no gene match: 4. The CDR3 runs to 14 residues. The CDR3, as DNA: TGCGCCAGCACGCGGCGGGGGGACCAAGAGACCCAGTACTTC. Its protein product is CASTRRGDQETQYF. The whole variable domain, remainder taken from reference TRBV5-1 and TRBJ2-5, is KAGVTQTPRYLIKTRGQQVTLSCSPISGHRSVSWYQQTPGQGLQFLFEYFSETQRNKGNFPGRFSGRQFSNSRSEMNVSTLELGDSALYLCASTRRGDQETQYFGPGTRLLVL.

This clonotype was counted ten times or more. The chain couples TRBV24-1 to TRBJ2-1; D not resolved. Germline V CDR1 and CDR2: KGHDR, SFDVKD. V shed 3 bases and J shed 13 bases, with 15 bases lying between them. This CDR3 is 13 amino acids long. The CDR3 DNA reads TGTGCCACCAGTGATCCCCCTTCAGCTACCCAGTTCTTC. Translating it yields CATSDPPSATQFF.

The chain combines TRBV12-3 or TRBV12-4 with TRBJ1-1; unclear D gene. CDR3 size: 12 residues. Trimming took off 8 bases at V and 4 bases at J, with 11 bases between the two ends. Written as DNA, the CDR3 is TGTGCCAGCGGCCGGGGTGGCACTGAAGCTTTCTTT. This codes for CASGRGGTEAFF.

This clonotype turned up a few times. The V gene is TRBV27, the J gene TRBJ2-7; tentative D call: TRBD2 (5 bases). In germline, CDR1 is MNHEY, CDR2 SMNVEV (reference sequence). V was cut by 3 bases and J by 7 bases, with 10 bases left in between. The CDR3 loop spans 12 amino acids. CDR3 in amino acids: CASSLPGNEQYF. The CDR3 DNA sequence: TGTGCCAGCAGTTTGCCCGGGAATGAGCAGTACTTC.